These 22 T cell receptor beta chains were sequenced from one sample in a study of blood T cell repertoires in COVID-19. The assay was immunoSEQ multiplex PCR, and TCRdb's table has in-frame clones only and misses some. The sample includes roughly 670,000 clones, around 90% of them seen just once. Sequencing used peripheral blood. These TCRs come from a woman aged 18-30 years with acute or convalescent COVID-19.

J is TRBJ1-2 and V is TRBV28, with D uncertain. Germline lookup yields CDR1 MDHEN and CDR2 SYDVKM. Trimming took off 6 bases at V and 8 bases at J, with 16 bases between the two ends. The CDR3 is 13 amino acids. The CDR3 here is CASSQDLTGGYTF. The DNA of the CDR3 is TGTGCCAGCAGCCAGGACCTGACGGGGGGCTACACCTTC.

The V call is TRBV28, the J call TRBJ2-7; possibly TRBD2 for D (6 bases). Germline CDR1 reads MDHEN; CDR2 reads SYDVKM. This CDR3 region has 14 residues. Trimming stripped 1 base from V and 3 bases from J, with 10 bases between. The CDR3 is CASSLLGGDYEQYF. For the CDR3, the DNA is TGTGCCAGCAGTTTATTGGGCGGGGACTACGAGCAGTACTTC. The full variable domain, its missing parts supplied by reference TRBV28 and TRBJ2-7, is DVKVTQSSRYLVKRTGEKVFLECVQDMDHENMFWYRQDPGLGLRLIYFSYDVKMKEKGDIPEGYSVSREKKERFSLILESASTNQTSMYLCASSLLGGDYEQYFGPGTRLTVT.

The genes are TRBV25-1 and TRBJ2-1, with 8 bases that match TRBD1. Trimming at V came to 2 bases and at J to 7 bases, leaving 4 bases not matched to a gene. The CDR3 sequence is 14 residues long. Germline V gene sequence: CDR1 MGHDK, CDR2 SYGVNS. This CDR3 reads CASSEQGAGNEQFF. Here the CDR3 DNA reads TGTGCCAGCAGTGAACAGGGGGCGGGGAATGAGCAGTTCTTC.

This chain joins TRBV19 and TRBJ1-5; D ambiguous. The CDR3 runs to 19 residues. CDR1 and CDR2 from the germline V gene are LNHDA and SQIVND (reference sequence). V was pared by 1 base and J by 6 bases, with 25 bases between. The CDR3 here is CASSIATTPDVGLGQPQHF. The CDR3 DNA reads TGTGCCAGTAGTATAGCGACTACGCCTGACGTAGGGTTGGGTCAGCCCCAGCATTTT.

The CDR3 sequence: CASSLWPGAGGGNTIYF. CDR3 in DNA: TGTGCCAGCAGCTTGTGGCCGGGGGCAGGGGGTGGAAACACCATATATTTT. This chain uses TRBV5-8 with TRBJ1-3, with 7 positions matching TRBD1. The CDR3 spans 17 residues. Germline assignment: CDR1 SGHTS and CDR2 YDEGEE. Trimming at V came to 1 base and at J to 3 bases, leaving 10 bases not matched to a gene.

V gene TRBV6-5 combines with J gene TRBJ1-6; a possible D gene is TRBD1 (6 bases). This CDR3 is 15 amino acids long. Germline V lookup: CDR1 MNHEY, CDR2 SVGAGI. Trimming took 4 bases from V and 2 from J, leaving 9 bases between them. The CDR3 DNA reads TGTGCCAGCAGTTCACAGGGCGCCTATAATTCACCCCTCCACTTT. Its protein product is CASSSQGAYNSPLHF.

The genes are TRBV2 and TRBJ1-6; 7 nucleotides match TRBD1. The CDR3 runs 14 residues. J lost 7 bases, V lost 6 bases, and 6 bases had no gene match. CDR1 and CDR2 from the germline V gene are SNHLY and FYNNEI. In DNA form, the CDR3 reads TGTGCCAGCAGAACCGGGACAGTGAATTCACCCCTCCACTTT. This encodes CASRTGTVNSPLHF.

This clone was observed a single time. The genes are TRBV6-6 and TRBJ2-7; the match to TRBD2 covers 10 bases. CDR3 length: 13 residues. V trimming: 6 bases; J trimming: 4 bases; junction bases outside the gene matches: 3. Per germline, CDR1 MNHNY and CDR2 SVGAGI (reference sequence). The CDR3 spells CASSSLAGYEQYF. The DNA of the CDR3 is TGTGCCAGCAGCTCACTAGCGGGATACGAGCAGTACTTC.

J is TRBJ2-1 and V is TRBV3-1 (or the pseudogene TRBV3-2); 9 bases fit TRBD2. Germline V gene lookup returns CDR1 LGHDT and CDR2 YNNKEL (reference sequence). The junction had 15 bases not matched to a gene; V was cut back by 10 bases and J by 8 bases. This CDR3 comprises 15 residues. CDR3 sequence (DNA): TGTGCCACCCAGAAAACGGCTAGCGGGGTGGATGAGCAGTTCTTC. Its translation: CATQKTASGVDEQFF.

The sample holds one count of this clone. The V and J genes are TRBV19 and TRBJ1-4; D is unresolved. The CDR3 loop spans 11 amino acids. Germline V gene data show CDR1 as LNHDA and CDR2 as SQIVND (reference sequence). V lost 10 bases, J lost 6 bases, and 9 bases lay in between. CDR3 bases: TGTGCCATCCCAGAGGATGAAAAACTGTTTTTT. Protein: CAIPEDEKLFF.

This clone turned up a few times. The V call is TRBV28, the J call TRBJ1-6, with 7 bases identical to TRBD1. The germline gives CDR1 MDHEN, CDR2 SYDVKM. The CDR3 totals 16 residues. V trimming: 6 bases; J trimming: 0 bases; junction bases outside the gene matches: 5. The CDR3 sequence: CASRLTGSSYNSPLHF. CDR3 nucleotide sequence: TGTGCCAGCAGACTGACAGGGAGCTCCTATAATTCACCCCTCCACTTT.

This chain connects TRBV7-2 to TRBJ2-7, with 10 bases identical to TRBD2. V lost 0 bases, J lost 3 bases, and 8 bases stayed unmatched. CDR3 length equals 17 residues. From germline, CDR1 is SGHTA and CDR2 FQGNSA. The CDR3 DNA follows: TGTGCCAGCAGCTTAGCGCATGTTAGCGGGGGGATCTACGAGCAGTACTTC. This encodes CASSLAHVSGGIYEQYF.

This sequence joins TRBV5-4 and TRBJ2-5, with TRBD1 matching 7 bases. Germline V gene lookup returns CDR1 SGHNT and CDR2 YYREEE (reference sequence). The ends lost 1 base at V and 0 bases at J; junction bases unmatched: 3. CDR3 length: 15 residues. The CDR3 protein is CASSLRTGDQETQYF. CDR3 DNA sequence: TGTGCCAGCAGCTTGAGGACAGGTGACCAAGAGACCCAGTACTTC. Looking up the rest from reference TRBV5-4 and TRBJ2-5 gives the full variable domain: ETGVTQSPTHLIKTRGQQVTLRCSSQSGHNTVSWYQQALGQGPQFIFQYYREEENGRGNFPPRFSGLQFPNYSSELNVNALELDDSALYLCASSLRTGDQETQYFGPGTRLLVL.

The genes are TRBV7-2 and TRBJ1-1; 7 bases line up with TRBD1. Germline loops: CDR1 SGHTA, CDR2 FQGNSA. Losses at the gene ends were 6 bases for V and 1 base for J; bases not matched to a gene: 2. The CDR3 length is 13 residues. In DNA, the CDR3 is TGTGCCAGCAGTCGACAGGGGAACACTGAAGCTTTCTTT. Protein product: CASSRQGNTEAFF.

The rearrangement uses TRBV5-5 and TRBJ1-1, with D possibly TRBD1 on 5 matching bases. The germline V and J ends were trimmed by 2 bases and 3 bases, with 11 bases remaining between them. The CDR3 contains 14 residues. The V gene's germline CDR1 is SGHKS and CDR2 YYEKEE (reference sequence). CDR3 coding DNA: TGTGCCAGCAGCTTCACAGGTGGTGACACTGAAGCTTTCTTT. Amino acid sequence: CASSFTGGDTEAFF.

The V and J genes are TRBV4-3 and TRBJ1-1; possibly TRBD1 for D (6 bases). The CDR3 loop spans 16 amino acids. Trimming cost V 0 bases and J 9 bases, with 20 bases left between them. In germline, CDR1 is LGHNA, CDR2 YSLEER. In DNA form, the CDR3 reads TGCGCCAGCAGCCAAGATACAGGGATCGAGCCGTGGAAAGCTTTCTTT. Translating gives CASSQDTGIEPWKAFF.

The chain uses TRBV6-5 and TRBJ2-7; 7 bases fit TRBD2. V was clipped by 6 bases and J by 2 bases; unmatched bases: 10. The CDR3 spans 15 residues. Per germline, CDR1 MNHEY and CDR2 SVGAGI. The CDR3 coding sequence is TGTGCCAGCAGAACCCGAGCGGGGTCCGCCTACGAGCAGTACTTC. Its protein product is CASRTRAGSAYEQYF.

The chain couples TRBV9 to TRBJ1-6; TRBD1 matches at 10 bases. Trimming cost V 3 bases and J 10 bases; bases outside gene matches: 16. The CDR3 sequence is 18 residues long. Germline V lookup: CDR1 SGDLS, CDR2 YYNGEE. CDR3 sequence reads: CASSETPGQGWVRSPLHF. The CDR3 coding sequence is TGTGCCAGCAGCGAAACTCCGGGACAGGGGTGGGTTCGGTCACCCCTCCACTTT.

This clone was counted a single time. The rearrangement uses TRBV5-4 and TRBJ1-2; D might be TRBD1 (6 bases). Germline values: CDR1 SGHNT, CDR2 YYREEE (reference sequence). V lost 3 bases, J lost 8 bases, and 11 bases lay in between. This CDR3 is built from 12 residues. CDR3 region: CASSSWTEGYTF. The CDR3, as DNA: TGTGCCAGCAGCTCATGGACAGAGGGCTACACCTTC.

V is TRBV4-3 and J is TRBJ2-4; TRBD1 might be the D (5 bases). The V end lost 0 bases, the J end lost 5 bases, and 8 bases lay between the germline ends. In germline, CDR1 is LGHNA, CDR2 YSLEER. This CDR3 contains 14 residues. CDR3 nucleotides: TGCGCCAGCAGCCAAGACGGCAGGGAAAACATTCAGTACTTC. As protein: CASSQDGRENIQYF.

The count of this clone is one. The chain combines TRBV6-5 with TRBJ2-3, with 8 positions matching TRBD2. The CDR3 consists of 15 residues. Germline loops: CDR1 MNHEY, CDR2 SVGAGI. Germline trimming cut 6 bases from V and 3 bases from J; bases unmatched to any gene: 8. The CDR3 DNA is TGTGCCAGCAGACGTAGCGGGGCGGTGACAGATACGCAGTATTTT. The encoded protein is CASRRSGAVTDTQYF.

The genes are TRBV30 and TRBJ1-2; weak D call: TRBD1 (6 bases). V lost 4 bases, J lost 8 bases, and 17 bases lay in between. The CDR3 spans 13 residues. CDR1 and CDR2 (germline): GTSNPN, SVGIG (reference sequence). CDR3 sequence reads: CAWNTQGWAGYTF. DNA for the CDR3: TGTGCCTGGAACACGCAGGGGTGGGCGGGCTACACCTTC.